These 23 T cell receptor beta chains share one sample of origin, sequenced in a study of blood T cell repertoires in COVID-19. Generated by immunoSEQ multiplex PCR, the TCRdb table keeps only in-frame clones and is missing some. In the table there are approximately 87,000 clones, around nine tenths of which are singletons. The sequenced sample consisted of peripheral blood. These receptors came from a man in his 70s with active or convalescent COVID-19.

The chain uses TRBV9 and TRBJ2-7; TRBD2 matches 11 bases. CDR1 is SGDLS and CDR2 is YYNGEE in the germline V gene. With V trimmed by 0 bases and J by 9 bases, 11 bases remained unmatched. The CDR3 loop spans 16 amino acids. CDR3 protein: CASSVGGLAGPTVQYF. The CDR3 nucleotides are TGTGCCAGCAGCGTAGGCGGACTAGCGGGCCCCACCGTGCAGTACTTC.

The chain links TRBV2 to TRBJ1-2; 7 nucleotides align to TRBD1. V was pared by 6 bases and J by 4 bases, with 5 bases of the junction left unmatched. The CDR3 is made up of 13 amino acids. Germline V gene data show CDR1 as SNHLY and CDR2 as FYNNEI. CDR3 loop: CASRRDSTYGYTF. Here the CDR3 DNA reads TGTGCCAGCAGGAGGGACAGTACCTATGGCTACACCTTC. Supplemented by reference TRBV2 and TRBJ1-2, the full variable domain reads EPEVTQTPSHQVTQMGQEVILRCVPISNHLYFYWYRQILGQKVEFLVSFYNNEISEKSEIFDDQFSVERPDGSNFTLKIRSTKLEDSAMYFCASRRDSTYGYTFGSGTRLTVV.

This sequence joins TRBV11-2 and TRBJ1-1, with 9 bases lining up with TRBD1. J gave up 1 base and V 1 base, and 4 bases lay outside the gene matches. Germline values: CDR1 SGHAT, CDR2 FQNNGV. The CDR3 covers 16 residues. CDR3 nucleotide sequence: TGTGCCAGCAGCTTAGCTATGGGACAGGGGAACACTGAAGCTTTCTTT. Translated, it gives CASSLAMGQGNTEAFF.

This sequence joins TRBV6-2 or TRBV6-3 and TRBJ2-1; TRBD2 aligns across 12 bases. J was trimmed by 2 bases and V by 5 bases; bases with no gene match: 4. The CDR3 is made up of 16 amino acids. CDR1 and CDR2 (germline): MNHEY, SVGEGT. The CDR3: CASSLTSGSPYNEQFF. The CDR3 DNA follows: TGTGCCAGCAGTCTGACTAGCGGGAGTCCCTACAATGAGCAGTTCTTC.

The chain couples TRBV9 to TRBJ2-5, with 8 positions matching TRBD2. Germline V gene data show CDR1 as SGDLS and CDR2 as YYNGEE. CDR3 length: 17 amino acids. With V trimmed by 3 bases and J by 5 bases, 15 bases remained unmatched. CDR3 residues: CASSGSGGSGGLETQYF. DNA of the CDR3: TGTGCCAGCAGCGGGTCGGGGGGATCGGGAGGGCTGGAGACCCAGTACTTC.

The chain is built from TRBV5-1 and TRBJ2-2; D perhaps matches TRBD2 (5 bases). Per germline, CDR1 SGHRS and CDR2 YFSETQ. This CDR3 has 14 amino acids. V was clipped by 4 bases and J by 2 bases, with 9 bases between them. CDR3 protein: CASSVSGNTGELFF. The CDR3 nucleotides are TGCGCCAGCAGCGTAAGCGGTAACACCGGGGAGCTGTTTTTT. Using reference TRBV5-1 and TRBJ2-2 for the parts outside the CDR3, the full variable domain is KAGVTQTPRYLIKTRGQQVTLSCSPISGHRSVSWYQQTPGQGLQFLFEYFSETQRNKGNFPGRFSGRQFSNSRSEMNVSTLELGDSALYLCASSVSGNTGELFFGEGSRLTVL.

The CDR3 DNA reads as TGTGCCAGCAGCTTGGGGGGACAGTCTTCCTACGAGCAGTACTTC. Its translation is CASSLGGQSSYEQYF. V usage is TRBV5-4 and J usage is TRBJ2-7; 7 bases are a match to TRBD1. CDR1 is SGHNT and CDR2 is YYREEE in the germline V gene (reference sequence). This CDR3 contains 15 residues. The J segment lost 1 base and the V segment lost 0 bases, leaving 4 bases of the junction unmatched.

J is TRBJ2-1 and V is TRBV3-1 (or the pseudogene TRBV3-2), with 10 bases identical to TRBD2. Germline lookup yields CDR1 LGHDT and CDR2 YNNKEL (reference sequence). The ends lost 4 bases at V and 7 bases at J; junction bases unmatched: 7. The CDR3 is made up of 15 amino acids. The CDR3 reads CASSPILAGSNEQFF. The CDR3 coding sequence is TGTGCCAGCAGCCCCATACTAGCGGGGTCGAATGAGCAGTTCTTC.

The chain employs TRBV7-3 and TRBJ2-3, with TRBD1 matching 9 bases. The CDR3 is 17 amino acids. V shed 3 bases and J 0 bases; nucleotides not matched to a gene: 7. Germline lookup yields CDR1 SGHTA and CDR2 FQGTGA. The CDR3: CASSLIQGASSTDTQYF. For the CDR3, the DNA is TGTGCCAGCAGCTTGATACAGGGGGCGAGCAGCACAGATACGCAGTATTTT.

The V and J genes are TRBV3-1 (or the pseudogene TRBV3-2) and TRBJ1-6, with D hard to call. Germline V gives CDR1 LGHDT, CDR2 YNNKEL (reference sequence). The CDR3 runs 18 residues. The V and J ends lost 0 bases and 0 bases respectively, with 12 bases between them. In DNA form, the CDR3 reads TGTGCCAGCAGCCAAGAACAGAGTGGGAGCTCCTATAATTCACCCCTCCACTTT. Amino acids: CASSQEQSGSSYNSPLHF.

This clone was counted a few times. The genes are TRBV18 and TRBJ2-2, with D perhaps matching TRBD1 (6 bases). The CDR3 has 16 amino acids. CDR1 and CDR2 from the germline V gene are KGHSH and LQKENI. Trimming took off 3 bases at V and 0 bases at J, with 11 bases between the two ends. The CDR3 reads CASSPNRQANTGELFF. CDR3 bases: TGTGCCAGCTCACCTAATCGACAGGCGAACACCGGGGAGCTGTTTTTT.

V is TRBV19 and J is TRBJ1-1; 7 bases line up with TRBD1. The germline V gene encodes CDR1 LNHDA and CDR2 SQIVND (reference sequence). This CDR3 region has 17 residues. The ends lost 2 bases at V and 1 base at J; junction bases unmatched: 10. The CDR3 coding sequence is TGTGCCAGTAGTATAATTCTGACAGGGATTCGGAACACTGAAGCTTTCTTT. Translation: CASSIILTGIRNTEAFF.

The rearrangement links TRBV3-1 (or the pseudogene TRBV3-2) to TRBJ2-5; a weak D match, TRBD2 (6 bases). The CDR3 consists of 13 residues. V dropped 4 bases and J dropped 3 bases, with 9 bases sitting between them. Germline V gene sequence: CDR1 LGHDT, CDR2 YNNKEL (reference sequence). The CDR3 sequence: CASSRRREETQYF. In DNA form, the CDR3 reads TGTGCCAGCAGCCGCAGGAGGGAAGAGACCCAGTACTTC.

DNA for the CDR3: TGTGCCAGCAGCACGAGGCGGCTAGCGTTGTCGGGCAATGAGCAGTTCTTC. Protein sequence: CASSTRRLALSGNEQFF. The rearrangement links TRBV7-8 to TRBJ2-1; weak D call: TRBD2 (6 bases). The ends were cut back, 5 bases at V and 6 bases at J, with 23 bases in the middle. Germline values: CDR1 SGHVS, CDR2 FQNEAQ. CDR3 length equals 17 residues.

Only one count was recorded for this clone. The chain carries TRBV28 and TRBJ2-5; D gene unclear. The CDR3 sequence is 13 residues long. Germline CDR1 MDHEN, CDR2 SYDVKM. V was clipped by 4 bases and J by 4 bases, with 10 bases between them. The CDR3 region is CASSSTQRETQYF. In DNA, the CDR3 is TGTGCCAGCAGTTCGACCCAGCGAGAGACCCAGTACTTC.

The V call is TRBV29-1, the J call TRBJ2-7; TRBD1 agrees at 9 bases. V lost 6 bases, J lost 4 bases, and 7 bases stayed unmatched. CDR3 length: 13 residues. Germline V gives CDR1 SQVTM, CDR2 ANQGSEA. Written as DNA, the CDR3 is TGCAGCGTGGGTCCGGGACAGGGTTACGAGCAGTACTTC. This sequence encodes CSVGPGQGYEQYF.

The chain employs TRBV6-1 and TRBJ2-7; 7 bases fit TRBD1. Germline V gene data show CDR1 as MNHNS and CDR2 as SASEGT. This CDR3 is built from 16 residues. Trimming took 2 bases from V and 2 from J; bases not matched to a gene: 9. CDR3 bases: TGTGCCAGCAGTGAAAGTTTGGGGACAGCCACCTACGAGCAGTACTTC. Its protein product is CASSESLGTATYEQYF.

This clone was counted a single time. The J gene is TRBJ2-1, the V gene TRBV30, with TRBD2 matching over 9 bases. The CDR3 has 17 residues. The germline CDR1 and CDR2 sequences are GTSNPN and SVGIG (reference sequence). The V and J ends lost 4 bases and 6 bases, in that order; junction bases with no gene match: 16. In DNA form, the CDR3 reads TGTGCCTGGACCGATGGTAGCGGGAGAAAGCCCCCCAATGAGCAGTTCTTC. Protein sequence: CAWTDGSGRKPPNEQFF. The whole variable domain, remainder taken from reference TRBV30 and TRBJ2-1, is SQTIHQWPATLVQPVGSPLSLECTVEGTSNPNLYWYRQAAGRGLQLLFYSVGIGQISSEVPQNLSASRPQDRQFILSSKKLLLSDSGFYLCAWTDGSGRKPPNEQFFGPGTRLTVL.

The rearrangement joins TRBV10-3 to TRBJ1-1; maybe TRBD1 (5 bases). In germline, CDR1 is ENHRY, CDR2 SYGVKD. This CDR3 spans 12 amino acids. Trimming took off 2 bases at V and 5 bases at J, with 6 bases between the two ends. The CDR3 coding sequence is TGTGCCATCAGTGAGACAGGTACTGAAGCTTTCTTT. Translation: CAISETGTEAFF.

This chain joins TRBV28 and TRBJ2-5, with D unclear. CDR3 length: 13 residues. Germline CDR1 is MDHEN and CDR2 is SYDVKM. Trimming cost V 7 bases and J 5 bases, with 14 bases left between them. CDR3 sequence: CASKKAGRETQYF. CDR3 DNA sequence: TGTGCCAGCAAGAAGGCAGGTCGGGAGACCCAGTACTTC.

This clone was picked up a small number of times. CDR3 in DNA: TGTGCCAGCAGCTTAGGGGGAGGGGGGAAGAATGAGCAGTTCTTC. It encodes CASSLGGGGKNEQFF. The chain recombines TRBV11-2 with TRBJ2-1; the D gene is possibly TRBD2 (7 bases). There are 15 residues in the CDR3. The germline gives CDR1 SGHAT, CDR2 FQNNGV. Trimming stripped 1 base from V and 7 bases from J, with 14 bases between.

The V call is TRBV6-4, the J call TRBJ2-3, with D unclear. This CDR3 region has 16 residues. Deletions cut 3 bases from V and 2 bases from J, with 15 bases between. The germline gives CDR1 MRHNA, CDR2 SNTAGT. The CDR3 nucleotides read TGTGCCAGCAGTGAGAACCCCGCACTCCACACAGATACGCAGTATTTT. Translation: CASSENPALHTDTQYF.

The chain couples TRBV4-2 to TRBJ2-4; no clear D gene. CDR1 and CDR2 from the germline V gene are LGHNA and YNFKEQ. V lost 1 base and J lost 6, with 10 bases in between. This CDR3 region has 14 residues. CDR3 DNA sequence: TGTGCCAGCAGCCAAGTGGCAGCAGGAAACATTCAGTACTTC. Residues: CASSQVAAGNIQYF.